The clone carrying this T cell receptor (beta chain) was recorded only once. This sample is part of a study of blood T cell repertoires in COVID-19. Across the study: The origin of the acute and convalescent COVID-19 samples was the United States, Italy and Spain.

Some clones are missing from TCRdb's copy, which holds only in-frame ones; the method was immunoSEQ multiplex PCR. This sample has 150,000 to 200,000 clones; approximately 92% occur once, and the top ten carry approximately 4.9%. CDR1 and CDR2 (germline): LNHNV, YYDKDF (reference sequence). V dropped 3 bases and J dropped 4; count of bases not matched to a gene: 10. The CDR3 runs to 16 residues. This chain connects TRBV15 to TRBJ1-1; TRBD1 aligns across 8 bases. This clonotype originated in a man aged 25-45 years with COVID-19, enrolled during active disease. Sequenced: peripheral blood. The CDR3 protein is CATSSVTGAVRTEAFF. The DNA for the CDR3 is TGTGCCACCAGCAGTGTGACAGGGGCGGTTCGCACTGAAGCTTTCTTT.